Shown below are 14 T cell receptor beta chains from a single sample sequenced in a study of CD8 T cells in Susac syndrome (dated by TCRdb to about 2019). Libraries were prepared through the immunoSEQ multiplex PCR assay. RNA was extracted with the RNeasy kit and 0.5 to 1 ug was reverse transcribed using random hexamers. TCRdb itself trimmed the public reads at Q25 with fastp, ran MiXCR and retained productive beta chains. Rows matching on CDR3 protein sequence are summarized as one entry with the most common DNA and genes. The sample contains more than 200,000 distinct CDR3 sequences, approximately 94% of them found a single time. The ten top clones hold 0.15% of the sample. Sequencing was carried out using CD4+ T cells from PBMCs. These receptors all come from a human donor with Susac syndrome.

CDR3 nucleotides: TGTGCCAGTAGTGCCTGGTGGGACAGGGGGGGCGAGCAGTACTTC. Amino acid sequence: CASSAWWDRGGEQYF. The chain couples TRBV19 to TRBJ2-7; 11 bases fit TRBD1. Germline V lookup: CDR1 LNHDA, CDR2 SQIVND (reference sequence). This CDR3 has 15 residues. Germline trimming cut 5 bases from V and 6 bases from J; bases unmatched to any gene: 9.

The CDR3 reads CASSLGASTLEQYF. CDR3 bases: TGTGCCAGCAGCTTGGGCGCCAGTACCCTCGAGCAGTACTTC. This sequence joins TRBV5-4 and TRBJ2-7; D gene ambiguous. Trimming stripped 0 bases from V and 6 bases from J, with 13 bases between. Germline assignment: CDR1 SGHNT and CDR2 YYREEE (reference sequence). The CDR3 totals 14 residues.

Notes on this clonotype: The junction does not match germline at one end; this may be a read error. This rearrangement joins TRBV9 to TRBJ2-5; D tentatively fits TRBD1 or TRBD2 (5 bases each). Germline CDR1 and CDR2: SGDLS and YYNGEE. The CDR3 extends over 15 amino acids. DNA for the CDR3: TGTGCCAGCAGCGTACTGGGGACCACCCAAGAGTCCCAGTACTTC. The encoded protein is CASSVLGTTQESQYF.

This chain connects TRBV10-2 to TRBJ2-2, with 8 bases that match TRBD2. The V gene's germline CDR1 is WSHSY and CDR2 SAAADI. J gave up 0 bases and V 4 bases, and 4 bases lay outside the gene matches. The CDR3 length is 16 residues. Here the CDR3 reads CASSVSGAANTGELFF. CDR3 nucleotide sequence: TGCGCCAGCAGTGTTAGCGGGGCCGCGAACACCGGGGAGCTGTTTTTT.

J is TRBJ1-6 and V is TRBV30; D gene ambiguous. The CDR3 is made up of 14 amino acids. V gave up 1 base and J gave up 11 bases, with 15 bases separating them. Germline CDR1 GTSNPN, CDR2 SVGIG (reference sequence). The CDR3 loop is CAWSGGTGGTPLHF. Here the CDR3 DNA reads TGTGCCTGGAGTGGCGGAACGGGCGGTACACCCCTCCACTTT.

The genes are TRBV5-6 and TRBJ1-5; no firm D call. Per the germline V gene, CDR1 is SGHDT and CDR2 is YYEEEE. V was shortened by 1 base and J by 0 bases, with 14 bases between the two germline ends. This CDR3 is 17 amino acids long. The CDR3 reads CASSLMVKGYSNQPQHF. The DNA for the CDR3 is TGTGCCAGCAGCTTGATGGTCAAGGGTTATAGCAATCAGCCCCAGCATTTT.

The chain links TRBV6-2 or TRBV6-3 to TRBJ2-3; 11 positions match TRBD2. The CDR3 extends over 15 amino acids. Trimming cost V 6 bases and J 4 bases; bases outside gene matches: 6. Germline V gene sequence: CDR1 MNHEY, CDR2 SVGEGT. The CDR3 is CASRSLAGGADTQYF. DNA for the CDR3: TGTGCCAGCAGGTCCCTAGCGGGGGGCGCAGATACGCAGTATTTT.

The CDR3 nucleotides read TGCAGTGCAAAGCAGGGCGCCCTAAGTATTCAGTACTTC. Its protein is CSAKQGALSIQYF. This chain connects TRBV20-1 to TRBJ2-4, with D possibly TRBD1 on 5 matching bases. Germline V lookup: CDR1 DFQATT, CDR2 SNEGSKA (reference sequence). This CDR3 comprises 13 residues. The germline V and J ends were trimmed by 6 bases and 10 bases, with 19 bases remaining between them.

CDR3 loop: CASSYNSNQPQHF. In DNA form, the CDR3 reads TGTGCCAGCAGCTATAATAGCAATCAGCCCCAGCATTTT. The chain combines TRBV3-1 with TRBJ1-5, with no clear D. V was cut by 5 bases and J by 0 bases, with 5 bases left in between. Germline loops: CDR1 LGHDT, CDR2 YNNKEL (reference sequence). This CDR3 has 13 residues. Combining the CDR3 with reference TRBV3-1 and TRBJ1-5 gives the whole variable domain DTAVSQTPKYLVTQMGNDKSIKCEQNLGHDTMYWYKQDSKKFLKIMFSYNNKELIINETVPNRFSPKSPDKAHLNLHINSLELGDSAVYFCASSYNSNQPQHFGDGTRLSIL.

This clonotype was seen only once. The chain has TRBV25-1 and TRBJ2-1; D tentatively reads TRBD1 or TRBD2 (5 bases each). V lost 0 bases to trimming and J lost 11 bases, with 17 bases between them. The CDR3 is made up of 15 amino acids. In germline, CDR1 is MGHDK, CDR2 SYGVNS. In DNA, the CDR3 is TGTGCCAGCAGTGAATATGTAGGTTTGGGGGAGCAGCAGTTCTTC. It yields the protein CASSEYVGLGEQQFF.

In its sample, this clonotype was seen once. The chain combines TRBV20-1 with TRBJ1-2, with a weak D call TRBD1 (5 bases). V shed 6 bases and J shed 3 bases, with 11 bases lying between them. This CDR3 comprises 12 residues. Looked up from germline, CDR1 is DFQATT and CDR2 is SNEGSKA (reference sequence). In DNA, the CDR3 is TGCAGTGCCAGGGAGGGTGACTATGGCTACACCTTC. Amino acids: CSAREGDYGYTF.

The CDR3 is CASSLSGSSGGPGELFF. As DNA, the CDR3 is TGTGCCAGCAGCTTAAGTGGGTCCAGCGGGGGGCCCGGGGAGCTGTTTTTT. The J gene is TRBJ2-2, the V gene TRBV7-8, with 9 bases identical to TRBD2. V lost 2 bases to trimming and J lost 6 bases; unmatched junction nucleotides: 10. Per germline, CDR1 SGHVS and CDR2 FQNEAQ. CDR3 length: 17 residues.

This clonotype turned up a few times. V is TRBV30 and J is TRBJ1-2, with 9 bases that match TRBD1. The length of the CDR3 is 12 residues. After removal of 3 bases from V and 7 bases from J, the junction contained 3 bases not matched to a gene. From germline, CDR1 is GTSNPN and CDR2 SVGIG (reference sequence). CDR3 amino acids: CAWRQGATGYTF. As DNA, the CDR3 is TGTGCCTGGAGACAGGGGGCGACTGGCTACACCTTC.

This clonotype was detected only once. The chain recombines TRBV13 with TRBJ2-7, with a weak D call TRBD1 (6 bases). This CDR3 is 16 amino acids long. Germline CDR1 and CDR2: PRHDT and FYEKMQ (reference sequence). V lost 5 bases and J lost 2, with 19 bases in between. In nucleotides, the CDR3 is TGTGCCAGCAGCGTACGTCAGGGGAGAGGAACCTACGAGCAGTACTTC. Amino acid sequence: CASSVRQGRGTYEQYF.